This T cell receptor beta chain was sequenced in a study of OX40 agonist ivuxolimab in advanced cancers. Whole-study context: The patients received ivuxolimab by intravenous route every 2 weeks at 0.01 to 10 mg/kg.

As concerns this clone: Its target is unknown.

Notes on the study in general: Part of the nonresponder group also had normalized T-cell clonal expansion that was low.

Libraries were prepared by immunoSEQ multiplex PCR; TCRdb keeps only in-frame clonotypes and omits some of them. The sample carries approximately 60,000 clones, over 80% recorded once. The sequence was collected from an adult with an advanced solid tumor such as melanoma, head and neck, liver or kidney cancer. This sample comprised CD4+ or CD8+ T cells sorted from blood, obtained in a trial of the OX40 agonist ivuxolimab.

The CDR3 sequence: CASSLGGVGETQYF. In DNA form, the CDR3 reads TGTGCCAGCAGCCTAGGGGGGGTCGGTGAGACCCAGTACTTC. V and J are TRBV11-2 and TRBJ2-5, with a tentative D call TRBD2 (7 bases). This CDR3 is built from 14 residues. V lost 5 bases, J lost 5 bases, and 15 bases lay in between. Germline CDR1 and CDR2: SGHAT and FQNNGV.